Following are 21 T cell receptor beta chains from one sample sequenced in a study of T cells in Graves' hyperthyroidism and ophthalmopathy. Amplification targeted TCR beta CDR3 regions from RNA transcripts. First-round RT-PCR targeting the TCR CDR3 was performed with the HTBI primer set. Using its own MiXCR run on the multiplex PCR reads, TCRdb lists one record per CDR3 protein. Seen here are approximately 590,000 distinct CDR3 sequences, 15% to 19% observed once, and the top ten hold roughly 7.3%. Sequencing used blood. These receptors all stem from a woman aged 25 to 39 with Graves' hyperthyroidism.

This clonotype has more than one count but fewer than ten. The chain recombines TRBV15 with TRBJ2-1, with 12 positions matching TRBD2. This CDR3 region has 16 residues. Germline V gene lookup returns CDR1 LNHNV and CDR2 YYDKDF (reference sequence). Losses at the gene ends were 4 bases for V and 7 bases for J; bases not matched to a gene: 8. In DNA form, the CDR3 reads TGTGCCACCAGCAACCGACTAGCGGGAGTTTATAATGAGCAGTTCTTC. Its protein product is CATSNRLAGVYNEQFF.

This clonotype has at least ten counts. The V gene is TRBV6-2 or TRBV6-3, the J gene TRBJ2-1; D perhaps matches TRBD1 (5 bases). This CDR3 has 14 amino acids. The V gene lost 5 bases and the J gene lost 8 bases, with 16 bases spanning the gap. The germline V gene encodes CDR1 MNHEY and CDR2 SVGEGT. The CDR3 DNA is TGTGCCAGCAGTCGGAAACAGGTTAGGGATGAGCAGTTCTTC. This encodes CASSRKQVRDEQFF.

This rearrangement joins TRBV20-1 to TRBJ2-5; TRBD1 aligns across 7 bases. This CDR3 is 17 amino acids long. J lost 3 bases, V lost 0 bases, and 13 bases had no gene match. Germline loops: CDR1 DFQATT, CDR2 SNEGSKA (reference sequence). As DNA, the CDR3 is TGCAGTGCTAGAGATCACAGGGGAAGATTTGAAAAAGAGACCCAGTACTTC. Residues: CSARDHRGRFEKETQYF.

The rearrangement joins TRBV27 to TRBJ2-1; D may be TRBD2 (6 bases). This CDR3 contains 16 residues. Trimming left V 7 bases short and J 0 bases short, with 16 bases between. Per the germline V gene, CDR1 is MNHEY and CDR2 is SMNVEV (reference sequence). CDR3 loop: CASNGPGLHSYNEQFF. CDR3 in DNA: TGTGCCAGCAACGGACCCGGACTACACTCCTACAATGAGCAGTTCTTC.

This clonotype showed up many times. The rearrangement links TRBV3-1 to TRBJ2-3; D is perhaps TRBD2 (5 bases). CDR1 is LGHDT and CDR2 is YNNKEL in the germline V gene (reference sequence). V was pared by 1 base and J by 3 bases, with 5 bases between. The CDR3 runs to 13 residues. CDR3 in amino acids: CASSQAGTDTQYF. Written as DNA, the CDR3 is TGTGCCAGCAGCCAAGCGGGGACAGATACGCAGTATTTT.

This clonotype was recorded many times. The rearrangement uses TRBV12-3 or TRBV12-4 and TRBJ1-1; 12 positions agree with TRBD1. There are 19 residues in the CDR3. V dropped 3 bases and J dropped 1; count of bases not matched to a gene: 12. CDR3 protein: CASSFATGTGGQGNTEAFF. DNA for the CDR3: TGTGCCAGCAGTTTCGCAACCGGGACAGGGGGCCAAGGGAACACTGAAGCTTTCTTT.

The chain joins TRBV20-1 to TRBJ2-1, with no clear D. Germline CDR1 and CDR2: DFQATT and SNEGSKA (reference sequence). The CDR3 is 11 residues long. V lost 7 bases and J 13 bases, leaving 17 bases between the germline ends. CDR3 residues: CSVSPTAEQFF. As DNA, the CDR3 is TGCAGTGTATCCCCGACCGCTGAACAGTTCTTC.

This clonotype was counted a few times. The V and J genes are TRBV20-1 and TRBJ2-3; 10 bases agree with TRBD1. After removal of 5 bases from V and 2 bases from J, the junction contained 10 bases not matched to a gene. Per the germline V gene, CDR1 is DFQATT and CDR2 is SNEGSKA (reference sequence). The CDR3 spans 16 residues. CDR3 in amino acids: CSAPMTGGGNTDTQYF. As DNA, the CDR3 is TGCAGTGCTCCGATGACAGGGGGCGGGAACACAGATACGCAGTATTTT.

Details on this clonotype: Mismatch with germline at one junction end may stem from a read error. DNA for the CDR3: TGCGCCGGCAGCTTTCCACTAGCGGGAGGGACAGATACGCAGTATTTT. Translated: CAGSFPLAGGTDTQYF. V gene TRBV5-1 combines with J gene TRBJ2-3; TRBD2 matches at 13 bases. The CDR3 spans 16 residues. Germline CDR1 is SGHRS and CDR2 is YFSETQ.

This clonotype was detected many times. The V call is TRBV20-1, the J call TRBJ2-7, with D unclear. The V end was cut by 0 bases, the J end by 2 bases, with 14 bases between. This CDR3 has 15 residues. Looked up from germline, CDR1 is DFQATT and CDR2 is SNEGSKA (reference sequence). In nucleotides, the CDR3 is TGCAGTGCTAGAGATAAGGGCAGGCTCACCTACGAGCAGTACTTC. It encodes CSARDKGRLTYEQYF.

Many counts were recorded for this clonotype. The chain employs TRBV27 and TRBJ1-1, with D possibly being TRBD1 (6 bases). Trimming shortened V by 1 base and J by 0 bases, and 12 bases separated the two germline ends. This CDR3 is 16 amino acids long. Germline-derived CDR1 and CDR2 are MNHEY and SMNVEV (reference sequence). In DNA, the CDR3 is TGTGCCAGCAGTTTATTTCCAGGGGCCATGAACACTGAAGCTTTCTTT. Its protein is CASSLFPGAMNTEAFF.

J is TRBJ2-7 and V is TRBV7-2; the D gene is possibly TRBD2 (6 bases). CDR3 length: 16 residues. V was clipped by 1 base and J by 5 bases, with 18 bases between them. Germline V gives CDR1 SGHTA, CDR2 FQGNSA. Here the CDR3 reads CASSLGSAGWDHEQYF. The CDR3 DNA reads TGTGCCAGCAGCTTAGGCAGCGCGGGATGGGACCACGAGCAGTACTTC.

Ten or more counts support this clonotype. J is TRBJ2-7 and V is TRBV5-1; D uncertain. Germline V gene data show CDR1 as SGHRS and CDR2 as YFSETQ. The CDR3 length is 16 residues. The V gene lost 0 bases and the J gene lost 0 bases, with 13 bases spanning the gap. The CDR3 nucleotides read TGCGCCAGCAGCTTGGGATTTGGGCAGAGCTCCTACGAGCAGTACTTC. It is translated as CASSLGFGQSSYEQYF.

This clonotype came up many times. Here the CDR3 DNA reads TGTGCCAGCAGCCAGGGACAGAGTTTACGCTACACCTTC. Translation: CASSQGQSLRYTF. The chain is built from TRBV12-3 or TRBV12-4 and TRBJ1-2, with TRBD1 identical over 7 bases. This CDR3 region has 13 residues. V trimming: 6 bases; J trimming: 9 bases; junction bases outside the gene matches: 10.

This clonotype was recorded at least ten times. This chain joins TRBV5-6 and TRBJ2-7, with TRBD2 matching 9 bases. Looked up from germline, CDR1 is SGHDT and CDR2 is YYEEEE. CDR3 size: 15 residues. V gave up 6 bases and J gave up 3 bases; unmatched junction bases: 10. CDR3 in amino acids: CASKGGLAGNYEQYF. The CDR3 region has the DNA TGTGCCAGCAAAGGTGGGCTAGCGGGGAACTACGAGCAGTACTTC.

This clonotype came up many times. The chain recombines TRBV6-1 with TRBJ2-3; a possible D gene is TRBD2 (5 bases). The CDR3 runs to 15 residues. Trimming took off 5 bases at V and 2 bases at J, with 14 bases between the two ends. CDR1 is MNHNS and CDR2 is SASEGT in the germline V gene. The CDR3 reads CASSLPGDYTDTQYF. The DNA of the CDR3 is TGTGCCAGCAGTCTACCTGGAGACTACACAGATACGCAGTATTTT.

Worth noting for this clonotype: Its ends do not fully match the called genes, so a read error is possible. The chain uses TRBV5-1 and TRBJ1-5; a weak D match, TRBD1 (5 bases). There are 15 residues in the CDR3. The V gene's germline CDR1 is SGHRS and CDR2 YFSETQ. This CDR3 is CASSSRDFSNQPQHF. The CDR3 coding sequence is TGTGCCAGCAGCTCCAGGGACTTCAGCAATCAGCCCCAGCATTTT.

The gene calls are TRBV28 and TRBJ1-2, with TRBD1 as a possible D gene (6 bases). Trimming took 4 bases from V and 4 from J, leaving 13 bases between them. The V gene's germline CDR1 is MDHEN and CDR2 SYDVKM. This CDR3 comprises 14 residues. This CDR3 reads CASSSGGQSYGYTF. The CDR3, as DNA: TGTGCCAGCAGTTCAGGAGGACAGAGCTATGGCTACACCTTC.

This chain uses TRBV28 with TRBJ1-1; possible D gene TRBD1, 6 bases. The germline V gene has CDR1 MDHEN and CDR2 SYDVKM. The V and J ends lost 7 bases and 11 bases respectively, with 11 bases between them. This CDR3 has 10 residues. The CDR3, as DNA: TGTGCCAGCAAACGGGGGCATGCTTTCTTT. Protein: CASKRGHAFF.

There are a few counts of this clonotype. The V and J genes are TRBV6-1 and TRBJ1-6; D unresolved. The CDR3 totals 13 residues. The V end lost 7 bases, the J end lost 6 bases, and 10 bases lay between the germline ends. The germline CDR1 and CDR2 sequences are MNHNS and SASEGT. This chain's CDR3 is CASTGRSNSPLHF. The CDR3 DNA reads as TGTGCCAGCACGGGCAGAAGTAATTCACCCCTCCACTTT.

This clonotype was found a few times. Compared with germline, one end of the junction differs, possibly owing to a read error. V usage is TRBV7-3 and J usage is TRBJ2-1, with unresolved D. CDR3 length: 11 amino acids. CDR1 and CDR2 from the germline V gene are SGHTA and FQGTGA. The CDR3, as DNA: TGCCCTGTATTCTCCTACAATGAGCAGTTCTTC. This codes for CPVFSYNEQFF.